The rows below give T cell receptor beta chains drawn from one sample of a study of T cells in localized non-small cell lung cancer. The table came from immunoSEQ multiplex PCR; TCRdb's copy has only in-frame clones and leaves some out. Of roughly 30,000 clones detected, roughly 94% appear once; the ten largest clones hold 0.73%. Specimen: peripheral blood, collected before any cancer treatment. All receptors derive from a woman aged 35 to 75 with stage I lung adenocarcinoma. The CDR3 runs from the conserved cysteine through the conserved F or W. The D gene is left open where the match is weak. Size is stated for part of the rows, as once, few or many counts, or as a class when the clone is expanded.

>TRBV11-3|.|.|TRBJ2-2
TGTGCCAGCAGCTCTTACACCGGGGAGCTGTTTTTT
CASSSYTGELFF
>TRBV9|.|TRBD1|TRBJ2-2
TGTGCCAGCAGCTCCGGGACAGGGAACACCGGGGAGCTGTTTTTT
CASSSGTGNTGELFF
>TRBV18|.|.|TRBJ1-2
TGTGCCAGCTCACCACTTGACTATGGCTACACCTTC
CASSPLDYGYTF
>TRBV7-2|.|.|TRBJ1-2
TGTGCCAGCAGCTTGGAGGGGATTAACTATGGCTACACCTTC
CASSLEGINYGYTF
>TRBV6-5|.|.|TRBJ1-4
TGTGCCCCGGCGGACTGGGCAACTAATGAAAAACTGTTTTTT
CAPADWATNEKLFF
>TRBV2|.|.|TRBJ1-1
TGTGCCAGCAGCCAAACCGGTTGGGGGACTGAAGCTTTCTTT
CASSQTGWGTEAFF
>TRBV25-1|.|.|TRBJ1-2
TGTGCCAGCAGTGAATCGCAGGGCAAGTACTATGGCTACACCTTC
CASSESQGKYYGYTF
>TRBV5-5|.|TRBD1|TRBJ2-1
TGTGCCAGCAGCTTTAGGGGGCCCTCCTACAATGAGCAGTTCTTC
CASSFRGPSYNEQFF
>TRBV19|.|.|TRBJ2-3
TGTGCCAGTAGTATAGCGGGGGCCCCCACAGATACGCAGTATTTT
CASSIAGAPTDTQYF
>TRBV6-6|.|.|TRBJ1-2
TGTGCCAGCAGTTACTCGGGCGGAACCTATGGCTACACCTTC
CASSYSGGTYGYTF
>TRBV29-1|once|.|TRBJ1-1
TGCAGCGTTGAAGCGAACCTCGGGAACACTGAAGCTTTCTTT
CSVEANLGNTEAFF
>TRBV28|.|TRBD2|TRBJ2-5
TGTGCCAGCAGACGGACTAGGACAGAGACCCAGTACTTC
CASRRTRTETQYF
>TRBV7-9|once|.|TRBJ1-2
TGTGCCAGCAGCTCCGAGCGAAGGGAGTGGGGCTACACCTTC
CASSSERREWGYTF
>TRBV18|.|.|TRBJ1-5
TGTGCCAGCTCACCATCGATTGCGGGGCCCCAGCATTTT
CASSPSIAGPQHF
>TRBV6-5|.|TRBD1|TRBJ1-3
TGTGCCAGCAGGACACAGGGGGCGACGGGAAACACCATATATTTT
CASRTQGATGNTIYF
>TRBV7-9|.|.|TRBJ1-1
TGTGCCAGCAGCTTAGACAGAGGCGCGGCTGAAGCTTTCTTT
CASSLDRGAAEAFF
>TRBV11-3|.|.|TRBJ2-7
TGTGCCAGCAGCTTAGAGTTATACTACGAGCAGTACTTC
CASSLELYYEQYF
>TRBV6-5|.|.|TRBJ2-6
TGTGCCAGCATCGGGGGGCCTGGGGCCAACGTCCTGACTTTC
CASIGGPGANVLTF
>TRBV19|.|.|TRBJ1-1
TGTGCCAGTAGTATTTTCGGGCAGGGCACTGAAGCTTTCTTT
CASSIFGQGTEAFF
>TRBV29-1|.|.|TRBJ1-2
TGCAGCGTTGTCAGGGAAGAAAACTATGGCTACACCTTC
CSVVREENYGYTF
>TRBV28|.|.|TRBJ1-5
TGTGCCAGCAACGTCGGGTTGGATCAGCCCCAGCATTTT
CASNVGLDQPQHF
>TRBV19|.|.|TRBJ2-1
TGTGCCAGTACCCCATCGGGGCGGAATGAGCAGTTCTTC
CASTPSGRNEQFF
>TRBV7-2|.|.|TRBJ2-7
TGTGCCAGCAGCCTCAGAGATTTCTCCTACGAGCAGTACTTC
CASSLRDFSYEQYF
>TRBV5-5|.|.|TRBJ2-5
TGTGCCAGCAGACAGCGACAAGAGACCCAGTACTTC
CASRQRQETQYF
>TRBV2|.|.|TRBJ2-7
TGTGCCAGCAGCGGGCCGGTGGCGGGGCATCCTTACTCCTACGAGCAGTACTTC
CASSGPVAGHPYSYEQYF
>TRBV7-6|.|TRBD2|TRBJ2-1
TGTGCCAGCAGCTTAGCGCAAAGCGGGGGGGCCAATGAGCAGTTCTTC
CASSLAQSGGANEQFF
>TRBV27|.|TRBD1|TRBJ2-1
TGTGCCAGCAAGGACAGGGCATTCTACAATGAGCAGTTCTTC
CASKDRAFYNEQFF
>TRBV29-1|.|.|TRBJ2-1
TGCAGCGTCGAAAGGAGGGCCCCCACCTACAATGAGCAGTTCTTC
CSVERRAPTYNEQFF
>TRBV29-1|.|.|TRBJ2-6
TGCAGCGCCGCAACCCAGGGAAGCCTCCTTCTCTCTGGGGCCAACGTCCTGACTTTC
CSAATQGSLLLSGANVLTF
>TRBV18|.|.|TRBJ2-4
TGTGCCAGCTCACCAGCGGAGGCCAAAAACATTCAGTACTTC
CASSPAEAKNIQYF